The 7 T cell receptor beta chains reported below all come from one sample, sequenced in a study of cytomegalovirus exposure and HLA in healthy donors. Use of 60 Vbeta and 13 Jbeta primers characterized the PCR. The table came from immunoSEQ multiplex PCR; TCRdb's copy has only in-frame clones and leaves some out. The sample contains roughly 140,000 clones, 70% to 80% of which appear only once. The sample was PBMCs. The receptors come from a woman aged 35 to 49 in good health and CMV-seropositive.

In nucleotides, the CDR3 is TGTGCCAGCAGTACTACAGGGACCGTGGTAGCTTTCTTT. The encoded protein is CASSTTGTVVAFF. The chain employs TRBV5-6 and TRBJ1-1; TRBD1 is a possible D gene (6 bases). Germline-derived CDR1 and CDR2 are SGHDT and YYEEEE. This CDR3 spans 13 amino acids. The V end was cut by 5 bases, the J end by 10 bases, with 18 bases between.

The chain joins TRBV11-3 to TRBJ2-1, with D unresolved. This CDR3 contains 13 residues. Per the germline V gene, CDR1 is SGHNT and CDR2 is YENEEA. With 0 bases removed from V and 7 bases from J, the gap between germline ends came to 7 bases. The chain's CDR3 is CASSLDLANEQFF. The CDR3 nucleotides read TGTGCCAGCAGCTTAGATCTTGCGAATGAGCAGTTCTTC. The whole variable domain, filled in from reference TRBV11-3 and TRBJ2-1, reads EAGVVQSPRYKIIEKKQPVAFWCNPISGHNTLYWYLQNLGQGPELLIRYENEEAVDDSQLPKDRFSAERLKGVDSTLKIQPAELGDSAVYLCASSLDLANEQFFGPGTRLTVL.

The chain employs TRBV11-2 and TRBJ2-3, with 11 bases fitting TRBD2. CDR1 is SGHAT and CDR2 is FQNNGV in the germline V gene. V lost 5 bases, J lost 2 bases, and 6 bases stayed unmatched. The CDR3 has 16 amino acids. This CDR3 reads CASSPRGLADTDTQYF. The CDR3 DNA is TGTGCCAGCAGCCCTAGGGGACTAGCGGACACAGATACGCAGTATTTT.

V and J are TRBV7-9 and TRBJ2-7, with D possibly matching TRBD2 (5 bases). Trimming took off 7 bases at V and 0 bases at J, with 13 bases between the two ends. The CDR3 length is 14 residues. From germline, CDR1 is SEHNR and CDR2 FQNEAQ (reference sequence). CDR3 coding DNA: TGTGCCAGCACCCCATTGGGAGCCTCCTACGAGCAGTACTTC. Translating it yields CASTPLGASYEQYF.

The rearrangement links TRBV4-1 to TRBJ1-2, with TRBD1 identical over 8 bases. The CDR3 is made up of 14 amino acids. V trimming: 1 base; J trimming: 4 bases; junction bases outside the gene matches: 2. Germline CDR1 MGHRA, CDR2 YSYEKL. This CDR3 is CASSQAGGSYGYTF. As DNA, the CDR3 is TGCGCCAGCAGCCAAGCAGGGGGCAGCTATGGCTACACCTTC.

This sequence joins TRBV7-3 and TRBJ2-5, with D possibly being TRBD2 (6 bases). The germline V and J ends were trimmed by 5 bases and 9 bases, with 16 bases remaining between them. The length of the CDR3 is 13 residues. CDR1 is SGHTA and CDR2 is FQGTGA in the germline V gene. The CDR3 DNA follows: TGTGCCAGCAGCGCAAGCCGGGAGTCCCCCCAGTACTTC. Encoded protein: CASSASRESPQYF.

CDR3 nucleotides: TGTGCCAGCCATCAGAAAGGGGGCGCCTTAAACGGTAGCTACACCTTC. This sequence encodes CASHQKGGALNGSYTF. The J gene is TRBJ1-2, the V gene TRBV18; TRBD1 aligns across 7 bases. The J segment lost 9 bases and the V segment lost 8 bases, leaving 21 bases of the junction unmatched. The CDR3 is made up of 16 amino acids. CDR1 is KGHSH, CDR2 LQKENI, per germline.